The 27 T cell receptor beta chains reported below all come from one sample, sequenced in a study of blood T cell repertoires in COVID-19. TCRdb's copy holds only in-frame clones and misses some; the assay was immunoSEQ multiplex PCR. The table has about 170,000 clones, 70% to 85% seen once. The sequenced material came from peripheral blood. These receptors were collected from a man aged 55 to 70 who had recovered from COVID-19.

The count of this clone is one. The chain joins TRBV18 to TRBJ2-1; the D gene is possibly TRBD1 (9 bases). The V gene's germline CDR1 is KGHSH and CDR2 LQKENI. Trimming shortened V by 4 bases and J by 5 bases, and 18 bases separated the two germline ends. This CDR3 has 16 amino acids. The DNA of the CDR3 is TGTGCCAGCTCACACCCGGGGGGGACAGGGCACAATGAGCAGTTCTTC. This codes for CASSHPGGTGHNEQFF.

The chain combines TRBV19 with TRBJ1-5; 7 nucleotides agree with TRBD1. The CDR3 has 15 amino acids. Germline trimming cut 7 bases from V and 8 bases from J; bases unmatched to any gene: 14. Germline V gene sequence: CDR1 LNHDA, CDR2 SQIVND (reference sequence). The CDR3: CASTKGGQSFKPQHF. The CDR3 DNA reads TGTGCCAGTACAAAGGGGGGACAGTCCTTTAAGCCCCAGCATTTT.

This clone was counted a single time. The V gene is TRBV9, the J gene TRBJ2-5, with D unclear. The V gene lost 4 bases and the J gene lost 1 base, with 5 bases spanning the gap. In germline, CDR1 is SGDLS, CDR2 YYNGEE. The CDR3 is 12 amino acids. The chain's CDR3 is CASSTSQETQYF. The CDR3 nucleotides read TGTGCCAGCAGCACGAGCCAAGAGACCCAGTACTTC.

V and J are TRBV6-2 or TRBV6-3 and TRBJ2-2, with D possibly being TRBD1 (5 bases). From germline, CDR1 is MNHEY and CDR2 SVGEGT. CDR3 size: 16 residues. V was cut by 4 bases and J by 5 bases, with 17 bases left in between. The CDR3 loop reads CASSSWSGLKTGELFF. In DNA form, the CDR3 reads TGTGCCAGCAGTTCGTGGTCAGGGTTGAAAACCGGGGAGCTGTTTTTT.

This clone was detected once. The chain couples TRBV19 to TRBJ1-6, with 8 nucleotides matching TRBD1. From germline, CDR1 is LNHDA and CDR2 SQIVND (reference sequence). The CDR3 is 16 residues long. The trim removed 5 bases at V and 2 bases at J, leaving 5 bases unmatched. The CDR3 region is CASSPSTGAYNSPLHF. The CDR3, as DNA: TGTGCCAGTAGTCCGTCGACAGGGGCCTATAATTCACCCCTCCACTTT.

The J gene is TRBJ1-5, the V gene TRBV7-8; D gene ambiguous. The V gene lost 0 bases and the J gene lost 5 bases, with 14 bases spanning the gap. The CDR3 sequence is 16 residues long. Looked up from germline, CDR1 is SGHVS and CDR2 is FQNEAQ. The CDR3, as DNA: TGTGCCAGCAGCTTAGCGCCCAGTCAGATCCATCAGCCCCAGCATTTT. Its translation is CASSLAPSQIHQPQHF.

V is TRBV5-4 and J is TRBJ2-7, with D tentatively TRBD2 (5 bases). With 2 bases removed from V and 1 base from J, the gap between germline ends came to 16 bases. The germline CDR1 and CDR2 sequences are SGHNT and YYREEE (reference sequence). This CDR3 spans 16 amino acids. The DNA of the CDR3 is TGTGCCAGCAGCTTTGGAGGCAACTTGGGATCCTACGAGCAGTACTTC. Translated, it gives CASSFGGNLGSYEQYF.

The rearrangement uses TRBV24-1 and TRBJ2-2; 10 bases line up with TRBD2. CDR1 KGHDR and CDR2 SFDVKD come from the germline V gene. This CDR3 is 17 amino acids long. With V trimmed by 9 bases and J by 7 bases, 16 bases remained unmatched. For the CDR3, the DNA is TGTGCCACCTTGCTACTAAAGCGGGGGGGCAGGGGCGGGGAGCTGTTTTTT. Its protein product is CATLLLKRGGRGGELFF.

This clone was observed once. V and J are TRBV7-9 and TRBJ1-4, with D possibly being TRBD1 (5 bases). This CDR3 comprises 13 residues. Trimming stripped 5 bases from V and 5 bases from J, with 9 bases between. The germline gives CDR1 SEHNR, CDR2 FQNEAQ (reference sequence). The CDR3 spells CASSTRQNEKLFF. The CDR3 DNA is TGTGCCAGCAGCACCCGACAGAATGAAAAACTGTTTTTT.

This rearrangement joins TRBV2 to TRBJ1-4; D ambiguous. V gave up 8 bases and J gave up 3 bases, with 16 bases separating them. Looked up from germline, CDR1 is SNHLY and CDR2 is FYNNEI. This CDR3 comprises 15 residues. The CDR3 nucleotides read TGTGCCAGCCGATCCCCCGAGGTCGCTAATGAAAAACTGTTTTTT. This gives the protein CASRSPEVANEKLFF.

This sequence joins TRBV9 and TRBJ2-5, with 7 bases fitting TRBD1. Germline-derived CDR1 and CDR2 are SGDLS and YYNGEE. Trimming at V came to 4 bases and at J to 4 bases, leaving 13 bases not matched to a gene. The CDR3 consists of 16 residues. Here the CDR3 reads CASSPRGDRVTETQYF. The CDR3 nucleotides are TGTGCCAGCAGCCCTAGAGGCGACAGGGTTACAGAGACCCAGTACTTC. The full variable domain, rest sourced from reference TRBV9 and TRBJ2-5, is DSGVTQTPKHLITATGQRVTLRCSPRSGDLSVYWYQQSLDQGLQFLIQYYNGEERAKGNILERFSAQQFPDLHSELNLSSLELGDSALYFCASSPRGDRVTETQYFGPGTRLLVL.

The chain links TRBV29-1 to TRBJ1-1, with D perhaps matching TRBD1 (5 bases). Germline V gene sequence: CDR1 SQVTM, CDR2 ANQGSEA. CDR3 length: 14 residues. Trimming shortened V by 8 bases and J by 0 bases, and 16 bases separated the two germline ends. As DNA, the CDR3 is TGCAGCACCCTATGGGGCAGCATGAACACTGAAGCTTTCTTT. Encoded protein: CSTLWGSMNTEAFF. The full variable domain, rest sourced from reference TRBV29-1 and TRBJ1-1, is SAVISQKPSRDICQRGTSLTIQCQVDSQVTMMFWYRQQPGQSLTLIATANQGSEATYESGFVIDKFPISRPNLTFSTLTVSNMSPEDSSIYLCSTLWGSMNTEAFFGQGTRLTVV.

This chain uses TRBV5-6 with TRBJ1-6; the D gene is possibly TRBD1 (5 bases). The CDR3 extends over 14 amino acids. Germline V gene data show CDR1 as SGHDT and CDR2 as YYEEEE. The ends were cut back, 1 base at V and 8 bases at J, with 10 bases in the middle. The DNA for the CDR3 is TGTGCCAGCAGCTTGAGGGGTCAGTATTCACCCCTCCACTTT. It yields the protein CASSLRGQYSPLHF.

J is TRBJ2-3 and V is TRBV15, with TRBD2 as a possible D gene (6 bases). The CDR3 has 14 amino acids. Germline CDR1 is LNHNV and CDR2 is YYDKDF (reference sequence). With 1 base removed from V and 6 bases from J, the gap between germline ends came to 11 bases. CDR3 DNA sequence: TGTGCCACCAGCAGAGCTTGGGGAGGTGATACGCAGTATTTT. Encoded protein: CATSRAWGGDTQYF.

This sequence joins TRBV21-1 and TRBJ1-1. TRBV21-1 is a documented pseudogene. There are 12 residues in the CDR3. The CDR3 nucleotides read TGTGCCAGCAGCAAGAGCGGAGCTGAAGCTTTCTTT. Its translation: CASSKSGAEAFF.

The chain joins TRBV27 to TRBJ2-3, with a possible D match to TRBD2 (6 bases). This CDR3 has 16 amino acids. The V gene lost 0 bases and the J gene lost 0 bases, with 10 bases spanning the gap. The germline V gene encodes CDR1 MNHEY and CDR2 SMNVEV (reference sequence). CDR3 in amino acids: CASSLSGRWSTDTQYF. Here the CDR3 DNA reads TGTGCCAGCAGTTTATCAGGGAGGTGGAGCACAGATACGCAGTATTTT.

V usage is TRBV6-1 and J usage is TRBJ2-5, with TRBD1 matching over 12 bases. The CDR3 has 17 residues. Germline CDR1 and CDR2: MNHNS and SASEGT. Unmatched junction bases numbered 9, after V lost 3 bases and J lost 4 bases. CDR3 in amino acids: CASSDWGQGATGETQYF. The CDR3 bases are TGTGCCAGCAGTGACTGGGGACAGGGGGCCACGGGAGAGACCCAGTACTTC.

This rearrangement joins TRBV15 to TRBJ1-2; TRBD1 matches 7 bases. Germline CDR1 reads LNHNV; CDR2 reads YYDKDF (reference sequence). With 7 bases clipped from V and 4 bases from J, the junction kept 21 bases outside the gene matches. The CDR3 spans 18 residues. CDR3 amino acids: CATTPTIQGPFRGYGYTF. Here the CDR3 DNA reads TGTGCCACCACCCCTACTATACAGGGGCCATTCCGGGGCTATGGCTACACCTTC. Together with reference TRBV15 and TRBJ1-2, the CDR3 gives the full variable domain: DAMVIQNPRYQVTQFGKPVTLSCSQTLNHNVMYWYQQKSSQAPKLLFHYYDKDFNNEADTPDNFQSRRPNTSFCFLDIRSPGLGDTAMYLCATTPTIQGPFRGYGYTFGSGTRLTVV.

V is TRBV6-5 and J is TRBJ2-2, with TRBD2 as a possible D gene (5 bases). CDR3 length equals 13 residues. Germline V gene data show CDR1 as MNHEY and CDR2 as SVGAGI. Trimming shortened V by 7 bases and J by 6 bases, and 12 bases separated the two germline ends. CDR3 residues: CASTPRGAGELFF. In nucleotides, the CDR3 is TGTGCCAGCACGCCCCGGGGAGCCGGGGAGCTGTTTTTT.

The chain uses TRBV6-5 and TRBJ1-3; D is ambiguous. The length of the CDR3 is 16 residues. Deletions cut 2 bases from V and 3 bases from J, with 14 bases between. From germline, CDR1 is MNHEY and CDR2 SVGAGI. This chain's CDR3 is CASSYVGSSLGNTIYF. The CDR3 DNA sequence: TGTGCCAGCAGTTACGTCGGGTCATCTCTTGGAAACACCATATATTTT.

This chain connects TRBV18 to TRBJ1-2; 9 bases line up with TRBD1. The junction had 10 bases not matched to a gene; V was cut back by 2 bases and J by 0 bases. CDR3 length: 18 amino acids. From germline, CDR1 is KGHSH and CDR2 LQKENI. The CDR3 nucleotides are TGTGCCAGCTCACCAATGAATGCGGGACAGGGCACTAACTATGGCTACACCTTC. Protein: CASSPMNAGQGTNYGYTF.

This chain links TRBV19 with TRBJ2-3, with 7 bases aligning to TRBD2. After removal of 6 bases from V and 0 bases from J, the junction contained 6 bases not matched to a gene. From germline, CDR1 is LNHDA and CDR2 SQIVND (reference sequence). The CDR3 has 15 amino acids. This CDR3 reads CASSPGGYSTDTQYF. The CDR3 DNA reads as TGTGCCAGTAGCCCCGGGGGGTACAGCACAGATACGCAGTATTTT.

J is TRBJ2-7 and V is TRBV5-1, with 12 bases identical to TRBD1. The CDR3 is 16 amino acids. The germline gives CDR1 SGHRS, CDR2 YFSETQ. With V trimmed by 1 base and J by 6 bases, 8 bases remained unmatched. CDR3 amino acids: CASSLWDRGPESEQYF. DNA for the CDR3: TGCGCCAGCAGCTTGTGGGACAGGGGGCCTGAGAGCGAGCAGTACTTC.

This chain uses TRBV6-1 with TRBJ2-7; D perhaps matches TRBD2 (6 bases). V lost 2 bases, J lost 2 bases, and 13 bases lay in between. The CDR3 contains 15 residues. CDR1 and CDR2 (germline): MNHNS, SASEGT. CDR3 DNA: TGTGCCAGCAGTGAACTCGGGGGAAGACCCTACGAGCAGTACTTC. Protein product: CASSELGGRPYEQYF.

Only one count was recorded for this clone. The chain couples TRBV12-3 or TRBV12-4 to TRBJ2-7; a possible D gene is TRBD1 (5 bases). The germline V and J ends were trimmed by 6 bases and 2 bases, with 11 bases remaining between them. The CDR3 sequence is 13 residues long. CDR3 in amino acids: CASRSDSPYEQYF. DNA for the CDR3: TGTGCCAGCAGATCAGACAGTCCCTACGAGCAGTACTTC.

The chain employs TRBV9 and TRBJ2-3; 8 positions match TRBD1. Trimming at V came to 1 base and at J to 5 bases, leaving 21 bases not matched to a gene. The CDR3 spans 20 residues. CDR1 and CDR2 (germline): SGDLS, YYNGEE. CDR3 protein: CASSVSRDGPGGAGKDTQYF. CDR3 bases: TGTGCCAGCAGCGTATCTAGAGATGGTCCAGGGGGCGCCGGGAAAGATACGCAGTATTTT.

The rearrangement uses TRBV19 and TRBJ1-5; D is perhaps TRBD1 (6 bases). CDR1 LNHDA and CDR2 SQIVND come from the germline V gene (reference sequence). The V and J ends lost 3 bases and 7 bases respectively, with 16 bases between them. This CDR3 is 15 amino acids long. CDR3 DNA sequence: TGTGCCAGTAGTATCTCCAGGGGACGAAAGCAGCCCCAGCATTTT. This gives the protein CASSISRGRKQPQHF.